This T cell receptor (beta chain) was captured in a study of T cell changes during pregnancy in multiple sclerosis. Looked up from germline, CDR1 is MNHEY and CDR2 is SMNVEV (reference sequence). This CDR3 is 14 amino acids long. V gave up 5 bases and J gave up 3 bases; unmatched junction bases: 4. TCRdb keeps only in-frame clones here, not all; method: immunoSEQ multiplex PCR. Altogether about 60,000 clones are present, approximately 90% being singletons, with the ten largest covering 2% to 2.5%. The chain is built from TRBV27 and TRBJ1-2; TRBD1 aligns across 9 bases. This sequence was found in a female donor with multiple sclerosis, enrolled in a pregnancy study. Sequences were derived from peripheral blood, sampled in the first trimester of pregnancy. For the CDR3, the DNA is TGTGCCAGCAGTGCCTGGACAGGGGACTATGGCTACACCTTC. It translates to CASSAWTGDYGYTF.